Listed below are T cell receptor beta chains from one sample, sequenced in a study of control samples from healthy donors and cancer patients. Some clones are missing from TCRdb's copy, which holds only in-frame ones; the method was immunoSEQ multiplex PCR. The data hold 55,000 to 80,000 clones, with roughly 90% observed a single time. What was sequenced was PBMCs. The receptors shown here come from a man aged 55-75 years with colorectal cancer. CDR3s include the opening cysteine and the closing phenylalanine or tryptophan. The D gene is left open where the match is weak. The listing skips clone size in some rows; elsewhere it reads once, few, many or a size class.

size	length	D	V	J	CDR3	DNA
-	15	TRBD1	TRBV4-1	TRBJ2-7	CASSESGQGSYEQYF	TGCGCCAGCAGCGAGTCGGGACAGGGGAGTTACGAGCAGTACTTC
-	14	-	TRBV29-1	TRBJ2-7	CSVSPTGSSYEQYF	TGCAGCGTTTCACCAACAGGGAGCTCCTACGAGCAGTACTTC
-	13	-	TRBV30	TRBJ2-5	CAWSAPYQETQYF	TGTGCCTGGAGTGCCCCCTACCAAGAGACCCAGTACTTC
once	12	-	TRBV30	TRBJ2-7	CAWSATSYEQYF	TGTGCCTGGAGTGCTACCTCATACGAGCAGTACTTC
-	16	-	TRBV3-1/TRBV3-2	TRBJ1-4	CASSQDPGVGNEKLFF	TGTGCCAGCAGCCAAGACCCTGGGGTAGGGAATGAAAAACTGTTTTTT
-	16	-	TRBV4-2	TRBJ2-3	CASTPKVDFSTDTQYF	TGTGCCAGCACCCCAAAAGTCGACTTTAGCACAGATACGCAGTATTTT
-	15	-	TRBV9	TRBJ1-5	CASSPSVGRGQPQHF	TGTGCCAGCAGCCCCTCTGTGGGGCGAGGGCAGCCCCAGCATTTT
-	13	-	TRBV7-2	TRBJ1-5	CASSPGWGQPQHF	TGTGCCAGCAGCCCCGGGTGGGGTCAGCCCCAGCATTTT
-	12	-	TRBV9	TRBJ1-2	CASRGNGGGYTF	TGTGCCAGCAGGGGGAACGGAGGCGGCTACACCTTC
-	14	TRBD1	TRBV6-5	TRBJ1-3	CASSGQGSGNTIYF	TGTGCCAGCTCGGGACAGGGTTCCGGAAACACCATATATTTT
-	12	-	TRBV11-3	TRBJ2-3	CASSLGADTQYF	TGTGCCAGCAGCCTCGGGGCAGATACGCAGTATTTT
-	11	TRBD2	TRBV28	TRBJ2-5	CANRGGETQYF	TGTGCCAACCGGGGGGGAGAGACCCAGTACTTC
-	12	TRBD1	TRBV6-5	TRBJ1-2	CASPGQNYGYTF	TGTGCCAGCCCGGGACAGAACTATGGCTACACCTTC
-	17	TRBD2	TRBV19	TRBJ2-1	CASSIDSGGQSYNEQFF	TGTGCCAGTAGTATAGATAGCGGGGGTCAATCCTACAATGAGCAGTTCTTC
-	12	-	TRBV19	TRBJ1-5	CASARGNQPQHF	TGTGCCAGTGCGAGGGGCAATCAGCCCCAGCATTTT
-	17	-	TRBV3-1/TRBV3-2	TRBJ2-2	CASSQVVGGPNTGELFF	TGTGCCAGCAGCCAAGTAGTCGGGGGGCCGAACACCGGGGAGCTGTTTTTT
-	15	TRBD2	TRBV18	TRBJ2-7	CASSPPLGLTYEQYF	TGTGCCAGCTCACCACCGCTGGGACTAACCTACGAGCAGTACTTC
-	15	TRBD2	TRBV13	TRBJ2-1	CASSSGLASVNEQFF	TGTGCCAGCAGCTCGGGACTAGCTTCTGTCAATGAGCAGTTCTTC
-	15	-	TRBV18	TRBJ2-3	CASSPIEVTTDTQYF	TGTGCCAGCTCACCGATCGAGGTGACCACAGATACGCAGTATTTT
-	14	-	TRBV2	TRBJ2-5	CASERRGLQETQYF	TGTGCCAGCGAGCGCCGCGGACTACAAGAGACCCAGTACTTC
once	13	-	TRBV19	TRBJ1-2	CASSFGENYGYTF	TGTGCCAGTAGTTTTGGGGAAAACTATGGCTACACCTTC
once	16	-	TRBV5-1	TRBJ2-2	CASSPQGGVNTGELFF	TGCGCCAGCAGCCCCCAAGGGGGAGTTAACACCGGGGAGCTGTTTTTT
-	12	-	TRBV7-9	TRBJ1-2	CASSATNYGYTF	TGTGCCAGCAGCGCAACTAACTATGGCTACACCTTC
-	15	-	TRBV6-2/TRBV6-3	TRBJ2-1	CASSYVAGFYNEQFF	TGTGCCAGCAGTTACGTAGCAGGCTTCTACAATGAGCAGTTCTTC
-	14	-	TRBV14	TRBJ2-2	CASSLRVATGELFF	TGTGCCAGCAGCCTAAGGGTAGCGACCGGGGAGCTGTTTTTT
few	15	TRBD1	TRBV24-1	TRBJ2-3	CATSGPDRETDTQYF	TGTGCCACCAGTGGACCCGACAGGGAGACAGATACGCAGTATTTT
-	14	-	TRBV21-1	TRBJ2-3	CASSKKGGADTQYF	TGTGCCAGCAGCAAAAAGGGGGGTGCCGATACGCAGTATTTT
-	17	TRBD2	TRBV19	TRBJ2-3	CASSTPPLAAMTDTQYF	TGTGCCAGTAGTACCCCCCCCCTAGCGGCGATGACAGATACGCAGTATTTT
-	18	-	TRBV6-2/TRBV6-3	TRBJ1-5	CASSYRRQQPYSNQPQHF	TGTGCCAGCAGTTACCGAAGACAGCAACCTTATAGCAATCAGCCCCAGCATTTT
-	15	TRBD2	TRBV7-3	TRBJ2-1	CASSFSGGAQNEQFF	TGTGCCAGCAGCTTTAGCGGGGGGGCCCAGAATGAGCAGTTCTTC
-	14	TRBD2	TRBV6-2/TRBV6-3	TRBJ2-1	CASSRGGVGPEQFF	TGTGCCAGCAGCCGGGGGGGGGTCGGCCCGGAGCAGTTCTTC
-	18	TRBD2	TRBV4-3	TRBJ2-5	CASSQDRSSGGFPETQYF	TGCGCCAGCAGCCAAGATAGGAGTAGCGGGGGGTTCCCAGAGACCCAGTACTTC
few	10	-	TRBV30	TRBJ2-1	CAWGQTRQFF	TGTGCCTGGGGACAAACTCGGCAGTTCTTC
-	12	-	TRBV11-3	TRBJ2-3	CASSSQGDTQYF	TGTGCCAGCAGTTCGCAGGGCGATACGCAGTATTTT
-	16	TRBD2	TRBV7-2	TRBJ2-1	CASIKGAGGRYNEQFF	TGTGCCAGCATCAAGGGTGCGGGGGGGCGATACAATGAGCAGTTCTTC
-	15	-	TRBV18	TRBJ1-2	CASSLPTEGAEGYTF	TGTGCCAGCTCACTACCGACAGAAGGGGCGGAAGGCTACACCTTC
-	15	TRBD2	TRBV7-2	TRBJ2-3	CASSFQAGGPDTQYF	TGTGCCAGCAGCTTTCAAGCGGGGGGCCCAGATACGCAGTATTTT
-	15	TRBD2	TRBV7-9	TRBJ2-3	CASTLAGGSTDTQYF	TGTGCCAGCACTCTAGCGGGGGGTAGCACAGATACGCAGTATTTT
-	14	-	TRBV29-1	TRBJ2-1	CSVEDSRAPNEQFF	TGCAGCGTTGAAGATTCCAGGGCCCCCAATGAGCAGTTCTTC
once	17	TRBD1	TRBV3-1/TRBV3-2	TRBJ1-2	CASSPSGGGQGGSGYTF	TGTGCCAGCTCACCAAGCGGGGGAGGACAGGGAGGTAGTGGCTACACCTTC
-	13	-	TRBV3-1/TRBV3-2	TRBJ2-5	CASSPSEKETQYF	TGTGCCAGCAGCCCATCGGAGAAGGAGACCCAGTACTTC
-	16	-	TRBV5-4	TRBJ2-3	CASSLGLGGHPDTQYF	TGTGCCAGCAGCTTGGGGCTAGGCGGCCATCCAGATACGCAGTATTTT
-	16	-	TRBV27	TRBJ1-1	CASSLSRAGSSTEAFF	TGTGCCAGCAGTTTATCGCGGGCCGGGTCGAGTACTGAAGCTTTCTTT
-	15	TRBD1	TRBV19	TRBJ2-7	CASSYGTGDPYEQYF	TGTGCCAGTAGTTACGGGACAGGGGACCCCTACGAGCAGTACTTC
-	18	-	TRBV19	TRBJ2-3	CASSIGPSYSWVTDTQYF	TGTGCCAGTAGTATTGGCCCCTCCTACAGCTGGGTTACAGATACGCAGTATTTT
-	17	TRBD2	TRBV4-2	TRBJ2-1	CASSQVGAGGSYNEQFF	TGTGCCAGCAGCCAAGTAGGGGCGGGGGGCTCCTACAATGAGCAGTTCTTC
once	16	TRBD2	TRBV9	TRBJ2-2	CASSVSGGGWTGELFF	TGTGCCAGCAGCGTAAGCGGGGGTGGCTGGACCGGGGAGCTGTTTTTT
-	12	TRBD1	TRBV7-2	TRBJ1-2	CASSRDRAGYTF	TGTGCCAGCAGCCGGGACAGGGCCGGCTACACCTTC
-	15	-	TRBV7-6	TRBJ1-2	CASSLGPQVRSGYTF	TGTGCCAGCAGCTTAGGACCCCAGGTCCGTTCGGGCTACACCTTC
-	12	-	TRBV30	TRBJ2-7	CAWMDSSYEQYF	TGTGCCTGGATGGACAGTTCCTACGAGCAGTACTTC
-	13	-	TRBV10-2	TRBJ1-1	CASRWATNTEAFF	TGCGCCAGCAGATGGGCCACGAACACTGAAGCTTTCTTT
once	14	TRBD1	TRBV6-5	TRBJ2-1	CASTKDRANNEQFF	TGTGCCAGCACCAAGGACAGGGCCAACAATGAGCAGTTCTTC
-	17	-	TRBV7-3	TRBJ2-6	CASSLGGVASGANVLTF	TGTGCCAGCAGCCTAGGGGGGGTTGCCTCTGGGGCCAACGTCCTGACTTTC
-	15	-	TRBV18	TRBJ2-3	CASIRQHTSADTQYF	TGTGCCAGCATCCGTCAGCATACAAGTGCAGATACGCAGTATTTT
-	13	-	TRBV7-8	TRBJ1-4	CASSAVLGEKLFF	TGTGCCAGCAGCGCAGTACTCGGTGAAAAACTGTTTTTT